The 25 T cell receptor beta chains below come from one sample, sequenced in a study of CD4 T cells in relation to SARS-CoV-2 and coronaviruses. Unexposed donor CD4+ T cells date from about 2011-2018, before the COVID-19 pandemic. The cells were cultured for over eight days before CD4+ T cells were isolated. The antigens of these receptors remain unknown. Only in-frame clones appear in the TCRdb table, and some are missing; sequencing was by immunoSEQ multiplex PCR. The sample carries roughly 15,000 clones, roughly three quarters recorded once. The source material was CD4+ T cells from PBMCs, cultured in vitro. These receptors originate from a human donor in good health.

In this sample, this clone turned up once. The chain employs TRBV7-9 and TRBJ2-5; tentative D call: TRBD2 (6 bases). The CDR3 length is 14 residues. Germline V lookup: CDR1 SEHNR, CDR2 FQNEAQ (reference sequence). With 2 bases removed from V and 2 bases from J, the gap between germline ends came to 9 bases. The CDR3 protein is CASSLLSGQETQYF. The CDR3, as DNA: TGTGCCAGCAGCTTATTGAGCGGGCAAGAGACCCAGTACTTC.

This clone was picked up one time. The chain employs TRBV6-1 and TRBJ1-5; D unresolved. The V gene lost 11 bases and the J gene lost 3 bases, with 14 bases spanning the gap. Per germline, CDR1 MNHNS and CDR2 SASEGT. The CDR3 is 13 residues long. The DNA for the CDR3 is TGTGCCGTGCTACTCGGCTTCAATCAGCCCCAGCATTTT. The encoded protein is CAVLLGFNQPQHF.

This chain links TRBV4-1 with TRBJ1-5, with 8 bases matching TRBD1. CDR1 and CDR2 from the germline V gene are MGHRA and YSYEKL. The length of the CDR3 is 17 residues. The ends lost 0 bases at V and 4 bases at J; junction bases unmatched: 8. CDR3 nucleotide sequence: TGCGCCAGCAGCCAAGATAGGGGCAGGGGGCTTAATCAGCCCCAGCATTTT. Protein: CASSQDRGRGLNQPQHF.

V and J are TRBV27 and TRBJ1-1; maybe TRBD1 (6 bases). Germline CDR1 and CDR2: MNHEY and SMNVEV (reference sequence). This CDR3 region has 13 residues. Trimming cost V 1 base and J 5 bases, with 8 bases left between them. The DNA for the CDR3 is TGTGCCAGCAGTTTATATCAGGGGACTGAAGCTTTCTTT. Its translation is CASSLYQGTEAFF.

The V and J genes are TRBV7-3 and TRBJ2-3; D is undetermined. The germline V gene has CDR1 SGHTA and CDR2 FQGTGA. The CDR3 has 14 amino acids. V gave up 2 bases and J gave up 2 bases, with 8 bases separating them. The CDR3 sequence: CASSLASYTDTQYF. In DNA form, the CDR3 reads TGTGCCAGCAGCTTAGCCAGTTACACAGATACGCAGTATTTT. The full variable domain, rest sourced from reference TRBV7-3 and TRBJ2-3, is GAGVSQTPSNKVTEKGKYVELRCDPISGHTALYWYRQSLGQGPEFLIYFQGTGAADDSGLPNDRFFAVRPEGSVSTLKIQRTERGDSAVYLCASSLASYTDTQYFGPGTRLTVL.

This clone was recorded a few times. The rearrangement uses TRBV3-1 (or the pseudogene TRBV3-2) and TRBJ2-7; maybe TRBD2 (5 bases). The V gene's germline CDR1 is LGHDT and CDR2 YNNKEL (reference sequence). The CDR3 spans 14 residues. V lost 0 bases and J lost 6, with 12 bases in between. The CDR3 DNA is TGTGCCAGCAGCCAAGATCCGGAGGTTTTCGAGCAGTACTTC. Its protein product is CASSQDPEVFEQYF.

This clone has just a few counts. The chain is built from TRBV6-1 and TRBJ1-1; D is unclear. V was shortened by 3 bases and J by 0 bases, with 11 bases between the two germline ends. Germline CDR1 reads MNHNS; CDR2 reads SASEGT. This CDR3 is 15 amino acids long. The CDR3 reads CASSDLGRMNTEAFF. As DNA, the CDR3 is TGTGCCAGCAGTGACCTGGGCAGAATGAACACTGAAGCTTTCTTT.

About this clone: Its ends do not fully match the called genes, so a read error is possible. The chain joins TRBV7-7 to TRBJ2-3, with D unclear. The V gene's germline CDR1 is SSHAT and CDR2 FNYEAQ (reference sequence). The CDR3 has 15 residues. The CDR3 loop reads CASSLARSETDTQYF. The CDR3 DNA follows: TGTGCTAGCAGCTTAGCCCGGTCCGAAACAGATACGCAGTATTTT.

The count of this clone is one. The chain has TRBV7-3 and TRBJ2-5, with D tentatively TRBD1 or TRBD2 (5 bases each). Germline CDR1 SGHTA, CDR2 FQGTGA. Trimming left V 1 base short and J 5 bases short, with 17 bases between. This CDR3 contains 16 residues. This chain's CDR3 is CASSLKVGGPSETQYF. CDR3 nucleotide sequence: TGTGCCAGCAGCTTAAAGGTTGGGGGACCCTCGGAGACCCAGTACTTC.

The chain carries TRBV6-5 and TRBJ2-7; D not certain. Germline assignment: CDR1 MNHEY and CDR2 SVGAGI. Trimming removed 7 bases at V and 2 bases at J, with 9 bases between. The CDR3 has 12 amino acids. CDR3 nucleotides: TGTGCCAGCAAAGGCGATGCCTACGAGCAGTACTTC. Translation gives CASKGDAYEQYF.

The sample holds a few counts of this clone. V gene TRBV3-1 (or the pseudogene TRBV3-2) combines with J gene TRBJ2-1; TRBD2 aligns across 7 bases. The CDR3 consists of 15 residues. Trimming at V came to 1 base and at J to 0 bases, leaving 0 bases not matched to a gene. Per germline, CDR1 LGHDT and CDR2 YNNKEL (reference sequence). The DNA for the CDR3 is TGTGCCAGCAGCCAAGGCGGGAGCTCCTACAATGAGCAGTTCTTC. Amino acids: CASSQGGSSYNEQFF.

This clone appeared once. This chain uses TRBV6-5 with TRBJ2-3, with 10 bases lining up with TRBD1. The V and J ends lost 4 bases and 4 bases, in that order; junction bases with no gene match: 2. Germline CDR1 reads MNHEY; CDR2 reads SVGAGI. The CDR3 totals 14 residues. Here the CDR3 reads CASSLTGGPDTQYF. In DNA form, the CDR3 reads TGTGCCAGCAGTTTGACAGGGGGCCCAGATACGCAGTATTTT.

This clone was seen more than once but under ten times. The chain employs TRBV10-3 and TRBJ2-7; 11 bases are shared with TRBD1. Germline lookup yields CDR1 ENHRY and CDR2 SYGVKD. Trimming cost V 8 bases and J 4 bases; bases outside gene matches: 4. The CDR3 has 13 amino acids. The CDR3 loop reads CAISGQGDYEQYF. CDR3 nucleotide sequence: TGTGCCATCTCGGGACAGGGGGATTACGAGCAGTACTTC.

This clone was seen more than once but under ten times. V is TRBV18 and J is TRBJ1-1, with D unclear. Between the trimmed V and J ends, which lost 4 bases and 6 bases, there was a span of 15 bases. Germline values: CDR1 KGHSH, CDR2 LQKENI. This CDR3 spans 14 amino acids. The CDR3 DNA reads as TGTGCCAGCTCACAGGATTTGGAAACCGCTGAAGCTTTCTTT. Translation gives CASSQDLETAEAFF. The full variable domain, with the rest looked up from reference TRBV18 and TRBJ1-1, is NAGVMQNPRHLVRRRGQEARLRCSPMKGHSHVYWYRQLPEEGLKFMVYLQKENIIDESGMPKERFSAEFPKEGPSILRIQQVVRGDSAAYFCASSQDLETAEAFFGQGTRLTVV.

The V gene is TRBV7-2, the J gene TRBJ2-1; tentatively, D is TRBD1 or TRBD2 (5 bases each). This CDR3 comprises 12 residues. Germline V gene data show CDR1 as SGHTA and CDR2 as FQGNSA. Trimming cost V 5 bases and J 14 bases, with 16 bases left between them. CDR3 residues: CASSHPGTPKFF. The CDR3 nucleotides are TGTGCCAGCAGCCACCCGGGGACGCCCAAGTTCTTC.

The rearrangement links TRBV7-2 to TRBJ2-1, with TRBD2 matching 9 bases. The CDR3 runs to 14 residues. The V segment lost 3 bases and the J segment 8 bases; nucleotides outside the gene matches: 5. Germline values: CDR1 SGHTA, CDR2 FQGNSA. The CDR3, as DNA: TGTGCCAGCAGCTTTAGCGGGGGAGGCGATGAGCAGTTCTTC. Protein sequence: CASSFSGGGDEQFF.

In DNA form, the CDR3 reads TGTGCCAGCAGGCTGGCGGACACGACAAGGGGTGAGCAGTACTTC. Translation gives CASRLADTTRGEQYF. This rearrangement joins TRBV5-6 to TRBJ2-7; perhaps TRBD1 as D (5 bases). The CDR3 consists of 15 residues. Trimming shortened V by 5 bases and J by 7 bases, and 22 bases separated the two germline ends. Germline CDR1 SGHDT, CDR2 YYEEEE.

The chain uses TRBV14 and TRBJ2-1; unclear D gene. CDR1 and CDR2 from the germline V gene are SGHDN and FVKESK. V was clipped by 2 bases and J by 5 bases, with 16 bases between them. This CDR3 has 16 amino acids. CDR3 bases: TGTGCCAGCAGCCAATTTCGGAGCCTATCACACAATGAGCAGTTCTTC. This translates into CASSQFRSLSHNEQFF. The variable domain in full, completed from reference TRBV14 and TRBJ2-1, reads EAGVTQFPSHSVIEKGQTVTLRCDPISGHDNLYWYRRVMGKEIKFLLHFVKESKQDESGMPNNRFLAERTGGTYSTLKVQPAELEDSGVYFCASSQFRSLSHNEQFFGPGTRLTVL.

The CDR3 bases are TGTGCCAGCAGTCCGAGCACTCCTCAGGGAACTGAAGCTTTCTTT. Encoded protein: CASSPSTPQGTEAFF. The chain uses TRBV28 and TRBJ1-1, with D possibly TRBD1 on 5 matching bases. Germline assignment: CDR1 MDHEN and CDR2 SYDVKM. There are 15 residues in the CDR3. V lost 5 bases to trimming and J lost 5 bases, with 18 bases between them.

J is TRBJ2-2 and V is TRBV27; D remains ambiguous. Germline assignment: CDR1 MNHEY and CDR2 SMNVEV (reference sequence). Trimming pared 3 bases from V and 2 bases from J, leaving 7 bases between. This CDR3 contains 14 residues. The CDR3 loop reads CASSFVANTGELFF. CDR3 coding DNA: TGTGCCAGCAGTTTTGTAGCTAACACCGGGGAGCTGTTTTTT.

V usage is TRBV5-4 and J usage is TRBJ2-3; the match to TRBD2 covers 10 bases. The V gene's germline CDR1 is SGHNT and CDR2 YYREEE (reference sequence). Unmatched junction bases numbered 6, after V lost 0 bases and J lost 2 bases. The CDR3 extends over 17 amino acids. DNA of the CDR3: TGTGCCAGCAGCTTGGATGGACTAGCGGTTTACACAGATACGCAGTATTTT. Protein sequence: CASSLDGLAVYTDTQYF.

The chain has TRBV11-2 and TRBJ2-7; 11 bases are shared with TRBD2. CDR3 size: 14 residues. V was clipped by 5 bases and J by 5 bases; unmatched bases: 5. From germline, CDR1 is SGHAT and CDR2 FQNNGV. The CDR3 sequence: CASSIRLAGHEQYF. CDR3 nucleotide sequence: TGTGCCAGCAGCATAAGACTAGCGGGACACGAGCAGTACTTC.

The chain is built from TRBV6-2 or TRBV6-3 and TRBJ2-1, with a possible D match to TRBD2 (6 bases). Germline values: CDR1 MNHEY, CDR2 SVGEGT. V lost 3 bases and J lost 15, with 21 bases in between. The CDR3 runs to 14 residues. In nucleotides, the CDR3 is TGTGCCAGCAGTTATCATACGACTAGTGGTATTTGGTTCTTC. As protein: CASSYHTTSGIWFF.

V is TRBV10-3 and J is TRBJ2-1; TRBD2 matches 13 bases. The germline V gene encodes CDR1 ENHRY and CDR2 SYGVKD. This CDR3 spans 16 amino acids. With 0 bases clipped from V and 11 bases from J, the junction kept 7 bases outside the gene matches. The CDR3 sequence: CAISESLAGGRPQQFF. CDR3 nucleotides: TGTGCCATCAGTGAGTCACTAGCGGGGGGGCGGCCCCAGCAGTTCTTC.

The CDR3 region has the DNA TGTGCCTGGAGTCAAAAGGGACTAGCGGACAATGAGCAGTTCTTC. It yields the protein CAWSQKGLADNEQFF. The rearrangement joins TRBV30 to TRBJ2-1; 11 nucleotides match TRBD2. After removal of 2 bases from V and 5 bases from J, the junction contained 5 bases not matched to a gene. The CDR3 loop spans 15 amino acids. Looked up from germline, CDR1 is GTSNPN and CDR2 is SVGIG (reference sequence).